A selection of T cell receptor beta chains follows, all from one sample in a study of blood T cell repertoires in COVID-19. Sequenced by immunoSEQ multiplex PCR; TCRdb stores in-frame clones only, minus some. The table records around 480,000 clones, about 91% of them present only once. The sample comprised peripheral blood. These receptors all come from a woman aged 50 to 60 with COVID-19, enrolled during active disease. Each CDR3 is given with its conserved first and last residue. The order of the fields is V gene, D gene, J gene, clone size, CDR3 DNA, CDR3 protein. A D gene is named only where the DNA matches it firmly. Clone sizes are given selectively: once, few, many, or a class where the clone is expanded.

V gene: TRBV4-1; D gene: NA; J gene: TRBJ2-7; clone size: few; CDR3 DNA: TGCGCCAGCAGCCAAGATTCGGACAGCAGCTCCTACGAGCAGTACTTC; CDR3 protein: CASSQDSDSSSYEQYF
V gene: TRBV6-5; D gene: NA; J gene: TRBJ2-3; clone size: NA; CDR3 DNA: TGTGCCAGTACTAGCAGGAGGACAGATACGCAGTATTTT; CDR3 protein: CASTSRRTDTQYF
V gene: TRBV29-1; D gene: TRBD1; J gene: TRBJ2-5; clone size: NA; CDR3 DNA: TGCAGCGTTGAAGGACAGTGGGGACAGGGTGTCGAGACCCAGTACTTC; CDR3 protein: CSVEGQWGQGVETQYF
V gene: TRBV27; D gene: NA; J gene: TRBJ1-1; clone size: NA; CDR3 DNA: TGTGCCAGCAGTTATGGGGGGGCCGGGAACACTGAAGCTTTCTTT; CDR3 protein: CASSYGGAGNTEAFF
V gene: TRBV9; D gene: NA; J gene: TRBJ2-3; clone size: NA; CDR3 DNA: TGTGCCAGCAGCGCGAGGACTGGAGATACGCAGTATTTT; CDR3 protein: CASSARTGDTQYF
V gene: TRBV6-5; D gene: NA; J gene: TRBJ1-1; clone size: NA; CDR3 DNA: TGTGCCAGCAGGTCCGACAGCCTGAACACTGAAGCTTTCTTT; CDR3 protein: CASRSDSLNTEAFF
V gene: TRBV3-1/TRBV3-2; D gene: NA; J gene: TRBJ2-3; clone size: NA; CDR3 DNA: TGTGCCAGCAGCCCTATCGGGAAACACACAGATACGCAGTATTTT; CDR3 protein: CASSPIGKHTDTQYF
V gene: TRBV7-7; D gene: TRBD2; J gene: TRBJ2-5; clone size: NA; CDR3 DNA: TGTGCCAGCAGCTTAAACGGGGGGGGCCCCCAAGAGACCCAGTACTTC; CDR3 protein: CASSLNGGGPQETQYF
V gene: TRBV5-8; D gene: NA; J gene: TRBJ1-2; clone size: NA; CDR3 DNA: TGTGCCAGCAAGGCCCTGCAGGGGACCTATGGCTACACCTTC; CDR3 protein: CASKALQGTYGYTF
V gene: TRBV2; D gene: TRBD1; J gene: TRBJ1-2; clone size: NA; CDR3 DNA: TGTGCCAGCAGTCTAGGACAGGGGGCCTATGGCTACACCTTC; CDR3 protein: CASSLGQGAYGYTF
V gene: TRBV6-5; D gene: NA; J gene: TRBJ2-3; clone size: NA; CDR3 DNA: TGTGCCAGCAGCTCCCGGGGTAGCACAGATACGCAGTATTTT; CDR3 protein: CASSSRGSTDTQYF
V gene: TRBV12-3/TRBV12-4; D gene: NA; J gene: TRBJ1-2; clone size: NA; CDR3 DNA: TGTGCCAGCAGCCGGGACTATACCGGGGGCTACACCTTC; CDR3 protein: CASSRDYTGGYTF
V gene: TRBV6-7; D gene: TRBD1; J gene: TRBJ2-2; clone size: NA; CDR3 DNA: TGTGCCAGCAGAGTCTTACAGGGGGGAACCGGGGAGCTGTTTTTT; CDR3 protein: CASRVLQGGTGELFF
V gene: TRBV12-3/TRBV12-4; D gene: NA; J gene: TRBJ1-2; clone size: NA; CDR3 DNA: TGTGCCAGCACCTATTCACCATCAGGTGGCTACACCTTC; CDR3 protein: CASTYSPSGGYTF
V gene: TRBV3-1/TRBV3-2; D gene: TRBD1; J gene: TRBJ1-2; clone size: NA; CDR3 DNA: TGTGCCAGCAGTCGGGACAGGGATCGTCATGGCTACACCTTC; CDR3 protein: CASSRDRDRHGYTF
V gene: TRBV30; D gene: NA; J gene: TRBJ1-5; clone size: NA; CDR3 DNA: TGTGCCTGGAGTGTACAGGGTCAGCAGCCCCAGCATTTT; CDR3 protein: CAWSVQGQQPQHF
V gene: TRBV11-2; D gene: NA; J gene: TRBJ1-1; clone size: NA; CDR3 DNA: TGTGCCAGCACCCCCGGACAGACGAACACTGAAGCTTTCTTT; CDR3 protein: CASTPGQTNTEAFF
V gene: TRBV2; D gene: NA; J gene: TRBJ2-3; clone size: few; CDR3 DNA: TGTGCCAGCAGTGAAGTGTACAGGGGCACAGATACGCAGTATTTT; CDR3 protein: CASSEVYRGTDTQYF
V gene: TRBV30; D gene: NA; J gene: TRBJ2-3; clone size: NA; CDR3 DNA: TGTGCCTTCTTACATGCGGGGGCCGAGGAAGTGCTCAGCACAGATACGCAGTATTTT; CDR3 protein: CAFLHAGAEEVLSTDTQYF
V gene: TRBV30; D gene: TRBD2; J gene: TRBJ2-5; clone size: NA; CDR3 DNA: TGTGCCTTTCAGCGGGGGGGCGGTTGGGAAGAGACCCAGTACTTC; CDR3 protein: CAFQRGGGWEETQYF
V gene: TRBV3-1/TRBV3-2; D gene: TRBD2; J gene: TRBJ2-3; clone size: NA; CDR3 DNA: TGTGCCAGCGCGCGCGGGGGGCTTAGCACAGATACGCAGTATTTT; CDR3 protein: CASARGGLSTDTQYF
V gene: TRBV6-5; D gene: NA; J gene: TRBJ1-2; clone size: NA; CDR3 DNA: TGTGCCAGCAGGGGGCGAGGCTACACCTTC; CDR3 protein: CASRGRGYTF
V gene: TRBV19; D gene: NA; J gene: TRBJ1-4; clone size: NA; CDR3 DNA: TGTGCCAGTAGTATCGCGGAGGGGTCTAATGAAAAACTGTTTTTT; CDR3 protein: CASSIAEGSNEKLFF
V gene: TRBV2; D gene: NA; J gene: TRBJ1-5; clone size: few; CDR3 DNA: TGTGCCAGCGGGGGGTATCGCATCGGCAATCAGCCCCAGCATTTT; CDR3 protein: CASGGYRIGNQPQHF
V gene: TRBV7-8; D gene: NA; J gene: TRBJ2-1; clone size: NA; CDR3 DNA: TGTGCCAGCAGCAGAAGGGACTCGGGGGTTGAGCAGTTCTTC; CDR3 protein: CASSRRDSGVEQFF
V gene: TRBV7-2; D gene: NA; J gene: TRBJ1-1; clone size: NA; CDR3 DNA: TGTGCCAGCAGCTTAGGTATGTGGAACACTGAAGCTTTCTTT; CDR3 protein: CASSLGMWNTEAFF
V gene: TRBV2; D gene: TRBD2; J gene: TRBJ2-2; clone size: NA; CDR3 DNA: TGTGCCAGCACACTAGCGGGGGGCCGGGGCACCGGGGAGCTGTTTTTT; CDR3 protein: CASTLAGGRGTGELFF
V gene: TRBV29-1; D gene: NA; J gene: TRBJ1-2; clone size: NA; CDR3 DNA: TGCAGCGTTGACCCGGGTTCGAACTATGGCTACACCTTC; CDR3 protein: CSVDPGSNYGYTF
V gene: TRBV2; D gene: NA; J gene: TRBJ2-7; clone size: NA; CDR3 DNA: TGTGCCAGCAGAAAGGGGTACGAGCAGTACTTC; CDR3 protein: CASRKGYEQYF
V gene: TRBV12-3/TRBV12-4; D gene: NA; J gene: TRBJ1-2; clone size: NA; CDR3 DNA: TGTGCCAGCAGTTTGAGTCGCGTCTATGGCTACACCTTC; CDR3 protein: CASSLSRVYGYTF
V gene: TRBV18; D gene: TRBD1; J gene: TRBJ1-4; clone size: NA; CDR3 DNA: TGTGCCAGCTCACCGGGACAGGGGACGACTGAAAAACTGTTTTTT; CDR3 protein: CASSPGQGTTEKLFF
V gene: TRBV15; D gene: NA; J gene: TRBJ2-6; clone size: NA; CDR3 DNA: TGTGCCACCAGCAGAGACCTCTCTGGGGCCAACGTCCTGACTTTC; CDR3 protein: CATSRDLSGANVLTF
V gene: TRBV11-2; D gene: NA; J gene: TRBJ2-1; clone size: NA; CDR3 DNA: TGTGCCAGCAGCTACGGAGGTGAGCAGTTCTTC; CDR3 protein: CASSYGGEQFF
V gene: TRBV2; D gene: NA; J gene: TRBJ1-2; clone size: NA; CDR3 DNA: TGTGCCAGCACCCAACAGGCTGGTTGGCGTGGCTACACCTTC; CDR3 protein: CASTQQAGWRGYTF
V gene: TRBV28; D gene: NA; J gene: TRBJ1-1; clone size: NA; CDR3 DNA: TGTGCCAGCAGTTTAAATGCCCGAGAGGCTTTCTTT; CDR3 protein: CASSLNAREAFF
V gene: TRBV5-8; D gene: NA; J gene: TRBJ2-7; clone size: NA; CDR3 DNA: TGTGCCAGCAGGGGGTCGGGGGGCGCTGGCTACGAGCAGTACTTC; CDR3 protein: CASRGSGGAGYEQYF
V gene: TRBV3-1/TRBV3-2; D gene: NA; J gene: TRBJ2-7; clone size: NA; CDR3 DNA: TGTGCCAGCAGCCAACTACAGGGCGAGCAGTACTTC; CDR3 protein: CASSQLQGEQYF
V gene: TRBV27; D gene: NA; J gene: TRBJ1-1; clone size: NA; CDR3 DNA: TGTGCCAGCAGTCTCTCAATAACAGGAAACACTGAAGCTTTCTTT; CDR3 protein: CASSLSITGNTEAFF
V gene: TRBV6-5; D gene: NA; J gene: TRBJ2-2; clone size: NA; CDR3 DNA: TGTGCCAGCATCCCTTCTCAGGGGCCTGGGGAGCTGTTTTTT; CDR3 protein: CASIPSQGPGELFF
V gene: TRBV9; D gene: TRBD1; J gene: TRBJ1-2; clone size: NA; CDR3 DNA: TGTGCCAGCAGCGTTGGGGACAGGTTGGCTAACTATGGCTACACCTTC; CDR3 protein: CASSVGDRLANYGYTF
V gene: TRBV19; D gene: NA; J gene: TRBJ2-3; clone size: once; CDR3 DNA: TGTGCCAGTAGTATCGGCGGGGTCCCCGAGGCAGATACGCAGTATTTT; CDR3 protein: CASSIGGVPEADTQYF
V gene: TRBV6-5; D gene: TRBD1; J gene: TRBJ2-7; clone size: NA; CDR3 DNA: TGTGCCAGCAGTTACTCTGGACAGGGCTACGAGCAGTACTTC; CDR3 protein: CASSYSGQGYEQYF
V gene: TRBV5-6; D gene: NA; J gene: TRBJ1-1; clone size: NA; CDR3 DNA: TGTGCCAGCAGCTTGTGGGGAGTGAACACTGAAGCTTTCTTT; CDR3 protein: CASSLWGVNTEAFF
V gene: TRBV7-9; D gene: NA; J gene: TRBJ2-1; clone size: NA; CDR3 DNA: TGTGCCAGCAGCTTTCCCAATAGCGGATTCGACAATGAGCAGTTCTTC; CDR3 protein: CASSFPNSGFDNEQFF
V gene: TRBV11-2; D gene: NA; J gene: TRBJ1-5; clone size: NA; CDR3 DNA: TGTGCCAGCAGCCGCGGCGGAGATCTCAATCAGCCCCAGCATTTT; CDR3 protein: CASSRGGDLNQPQHF
V gene: TRBV9; D gene: NA; J gene: TRBJ1-2; clone size: NA; CDR3 DNA: TGTGCCAGCAGCGTGGGCGCCGGGACAATAAACTATGGCTACACCTTC; CDR3 protein: CASSVGAGTINYGYTF
V gene: TRBV9; D gene: TRBD2; J gene: TRBJ2-3; clone size: NA; CDR3 DNA: TGTGCCAGCAGCGTAAGCGGGGGGGCCGCAGATACGCAGTATTTT; CDR3 protein: CASSVSGGAADTQYF
V gene: TRBV10-3; D gene: TRBD1; J gene: TRBJ1-2; clone size: NA; CDR3 DNA: TGTGCCATCAGTGAGGACAGGGGGACCTATGGCTACACCTTC; CDR3 protein: CAISEDRGTYGYTF
V gene: TRBV5-6; D gene: NA; J gene: TRBJ1-1; clone size: once; CDR3 DNA: TGTGCCAGCAGCTACACACTGAACACTGAAGCTTTCTTT; CDR3 protein: CASSYTLNTEAFF